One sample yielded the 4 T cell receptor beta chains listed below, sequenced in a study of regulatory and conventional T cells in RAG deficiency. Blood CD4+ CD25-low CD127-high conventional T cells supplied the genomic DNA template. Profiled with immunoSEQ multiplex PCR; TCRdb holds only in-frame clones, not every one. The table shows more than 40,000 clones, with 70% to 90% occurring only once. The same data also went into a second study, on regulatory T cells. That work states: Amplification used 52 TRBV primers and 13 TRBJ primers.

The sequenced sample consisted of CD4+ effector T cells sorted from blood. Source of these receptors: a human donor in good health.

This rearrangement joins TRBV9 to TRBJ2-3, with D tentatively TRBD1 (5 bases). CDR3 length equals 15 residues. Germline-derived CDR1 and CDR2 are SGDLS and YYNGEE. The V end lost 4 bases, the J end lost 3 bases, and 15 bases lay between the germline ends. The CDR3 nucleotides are TGTGCCAGCAGCCCAAGGGGCGAGAGGACAGATACGCAGTATTTT. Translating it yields CASSPRGERTDTQYF.

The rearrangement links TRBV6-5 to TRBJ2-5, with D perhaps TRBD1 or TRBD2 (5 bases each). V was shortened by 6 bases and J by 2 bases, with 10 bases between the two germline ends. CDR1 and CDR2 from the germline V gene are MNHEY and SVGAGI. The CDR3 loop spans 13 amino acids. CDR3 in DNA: TGTGCCAGCAGCCTCGGGACGCAAGAGACCCAGTACTTC. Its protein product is CASSLGTQETQYF.

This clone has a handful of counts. DNA for the CDR3: TGTGCCAGCAGCTCTCAGGGGGCTGGGGCCAACGTCCTGACTTTC. Its translation is CASSSQGAGANVLTF. The chain is built from TRBV11-3 and TRBJ2-6; 7 nucleotides agree with TRBD1. Looked up from germline, CDR1 is SGHNT and CDR2 is YENEEA. The CDR3 totals 15 residues. Trimming removed 4 bases from V and 2 bases from J; junction bases left unmatched: 2.

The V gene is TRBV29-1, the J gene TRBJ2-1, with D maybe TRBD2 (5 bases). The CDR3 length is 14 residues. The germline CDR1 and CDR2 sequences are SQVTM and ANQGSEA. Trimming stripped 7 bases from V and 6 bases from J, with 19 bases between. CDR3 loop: CSAAHELGSNEQFF. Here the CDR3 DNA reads TGCAGCGCAGCACATGAACTTGGGAGCAATGAGCAGTTCTTC.